The next 24 T cell receptor beta chains were all read from a single sample in a study of cytomegalovirus exposure and HLA in healthy donors. Both 60 Vbeta primers and 13 Jbeta primers went into the PCR. The method was immunoSEQ multiplex PCR; TCRdb's version includes in-frame clones alone and lacks a portion of them. The table has 100,000 to 150,000 clones, around two thirds seen once. The material sequenced was PBMCs. Receptors originate from a man in his 60s in good health and CMV-seropositive.

This sequence joins TRBV5-1 and TRBJ1-4, with D maybe TRBD1 (5 bases). Germline V CDR1 and CDR2: SGHRS, YFSETQ. Between the trimmed V and J ends, which lost 3 bases and 6 bases, there was a span of 12 bases. CDR3 length equals 14 residues. The CDR3 is CASSWGSRDEKLFF. The CDR3 DNA sequence: TGCGCCAGCAGCTGGGGCAGTAGGGATGAAAAACTGTTTTTT.

This chain joins TRBV5-1 and TRBJ2-5; D not resolved. The germline V gene encodes CDR1 SGHRS and CDR2 YFSETQ. Trimming shortened V by 1 base and J by 2 bases, and 6 bases separated the two germline ends. The CDR3 has 13 residues. The DNA of the CDR3 is TGCGCCAGCAGCTTGACCAGGCAAGAGACCCAGTACTTC. This codes for CASSLTRQETQYF.

The chain carries TRBV5-1 and TRBJ2-3; a possible D gene is TRBD2 (5 bases). The CDR3 runs 16 residues. Germline CDR1 is SGHRS and CDR2 is YFSETQ. The V end lost 0 bases, the J end lost 3 bases, and 14 bases lay between the germline ends. The CDR3 sequence is CASSLVAPGVTDTQYF. CDR3 coding DNA: TGCGCCAGCAGCTTGGTAGCTCCCGGGGTGACAGATACGCAGTATTTT.

The chain employs TRBV30 and TRBJ1-6, with 8 bases matching TRBD1. Germline V CDR1 and CDR2: GTSNPN, SVGIG (reference sequence). The length of the CDR3 is 13 residues. V was pared by 4 bases and J by 10 bases, with 6 bases of the junction left unmatched. The CDR3, as DNA: TGTGCCTGGAATGACAGGGGTCGGTCACCCCTCCACTTT. As protein: CAWNDRGRSPLHF.

The chain recombines TRBV5-1 with TRBJ1-4; possible D gene TRBD1, 6 bases. Germline CDR1 reads SGHRS; CDR2 reads YFSETQ. The CDR3 totals 15 residues. The V end lost 4 bases, the J end lost 2 bases, and 12 bases lay between the germline ends. CDR3 residues: CASSNPQGTNEKLFF. In DNA form, the CDR3 reads TGCGCCAGCAGCAATCCCCAGGGGACTAATGAAAAACTGTTTTTT.

V usage is TRBV5-1 and J usage is TRBJ2-5; the D is unclear. Trimming took 3 bases from V and 4 from J, leaving 13 bases between them. Germline values: CDR1 SGHRS, CDR2 YFSETQ. The CDR3 loop spans 14 amino acids. Here the CDR3 reads CASSSTGSGETQYF. DNA for the CDR3: TGCGCCAGCAGCTCCACCGGGTCCGGAGAGACCCAGTACTTC.

Only a few counts were recorded for this clone. The rearrangement uses TRBV28 and TRBJ1-4; TRBD1 aligns across 11 bases. CDR1 is MDHEN, CDR2 SYDVKM, per germline. This CDR3 region has 15 residues. J gave up 9 bases and V 5 bases, and 8 bases lay outside the gene matches. The CDR3 DNA sequence: TGTGCCAGCAGTCTAACTGGACAGGGGGCTAAAAAACTGTTTTTT. Translation gives CASSLTGQGAKKLFF.

The chain recombines TRBV28 with TRBJ2-7; 7 bases match TRBD1. The CDR3 extends over 16 amino acids. CDR1 is MDHEN and CDR2 is SYDVKM in the germline V gene. V lost 6 bases to trimming and J lost 0 bases; unmatched junction nucleotides: 11. This chain's CDR3 is CASSLPQGTLSYEQYF. CDR3 sequence (DNA): TGTGCCAGCAGCCTCCCACAGGGGACCCTCTCCTACGAGCAGTACTTC.

This chain links TRBV6-5 with TRBJ2-3; TRBD2 matches at 7 bases. V lost 6 bases, J lost 0 bases, and 6 bases stayed unmatched. The CDR3 runs to 15 residues. The germline V gene has CDR1 MNHEY and CDR2 SVGAGI. CDR3 protein: CASSPSGSSTDTQYF. Here the CDR3 DNA reads TGTGCCAGCAGCCCTAGCGGCTCTAGCACAGATACGCAGTATTTT.

The chain is built from TRBV2 and TRBJ2-7, with no clear D. The V and J ends lost 8 bases and 0 bases respectively, with 5 bases between them. The CDR3 length is 11 residues. Germline loops: CDR1 SNHLY, CDR2 FYNNEI. The CDR3 loop reads CASVSSYEQYF. The CDR3 DNA is TGTGCCAGCGTTAGCTCCTACGAGCAGTACTTC.

The chain has TRBV7-9 and TRBJ2-1, with D possibly TRBD2 on 6 matching bases. The CDR3 runs 16 residues. Trimming removed 5 bases at V and 6 bases at J, with 20 bases between. The germline CDR1 and CDR2 sequences are SEHNR and FQNEAQ (reference sequence). The CDR3 spells CASSQPWRGKSNEQFF. The CDR3 DNA is TGTGCCAGCAGCCAGCCGTGGCGGGGAAAGTCCAATGAGCAGTTCTTC.

The J gene is TRBJ1-5, the V gene TRBV28, with TRBD1 as a possible D gene (5 bases). There are 13 residues in the CDR3. Germline V CDR1 and CDR2: MDHEN, SYDVKM. Trimming took off 6 bases at V and 5 bases at J, with 11 bases between the two ends. CDR3 nucleotide sequence: TGTGCCAGCAGGCCGGGGGGAGATCAGCCCCAGCATTTT. It encodes CASRPGGDQPQHF.

This chain uses TRBV15 with TRBJ1-4; D is uncertain. Germline loops: CDR1 LNHNV, CDR2 YYDKDF (reference sequence). The ends were cut back, 0 bases at V and 0 bases at J, with 5 bases in the middle. This CDR3 spans 15 amino acids. In DNA form, the CDR3 reads TGTGCCACCAGCAGAGATGCAGCAACTAATGAAAAACTGTTTTTT. Encoded protein: CATSRDAATNEKLFF.

This sequence joins TRBV7-3 and TRBJ1-1; possible D gene TRBD1, 6 bases. V was trimmed by 2 bases and J by 4 bases, leaving 8 bases between them. Looked up from germline, CDR1 is SGHTA and CDR2 is FQGTGA. This CDR3 has 13 residues. Written as DNA, the CDR3 is TGTGCCAGCAGCTTAGGGGGGGCCACTGAAGCTTTCTTT. As protein: CASSLGGATEAFF.

The chain recombines TRBV11-3 with TRBJ2-7, with a weak D call TRBD1 (5 bases). This CDR3 contains 12 residues. With 5 bases removed from V and 3 bases from J, the gap between germline ends came to 8 bases. Germline V gene lookup returns CDR1 SGHNT and CDR2 YENEEA. The CDR3 DNA follows: TGTGCCAGCAGCGGGGCCAACTACGAGCAGTACTTC. As protein: CASSGANYEQYF.

The chain uses TRBV9 and TRBJ2-7; possible D gene TRBD1, 6 bases. The CDR3 contains 13 residues. In germline, CDR1 is SGDLS, CDR2 YYNGEE. The V end was cut by 4 bases, the J end by 1 base, with 9 bases between. DNA for the CDR3: TGTGCCAGCAGCTCGGACAGATCCTACGAGCAGTACTTC. It yields the protein CASSSDRSYEQYF.

The chain combines TRBV5-4 with TRBJ1-5; D is unclear. V was cut by 2 bases and J by 6 bases, with 12 bases left in between. The CDR3 has 14 amino acids. Per the germline V gene, CDR1 is SGHNT and CDR2 is YYREEE (reference sequence). The CDR3 DNA follows: TGTGCCAGCAGCTTCGGAGGCAGAGGTCAGCCCCAGCATTTT. Amino acid sequence: CASSFGGRGQPQHF.

This clone rates as medium-sized (0.01 to 0.1%). The chain couples TRBV19 to TRBJ2-7; 10 nucleotides match TRBD1. The CDR3 runs 16 residues. CDR1 is LNHDA, CDR2 SQIVND, per germline (reference sequence). Trimming cost V 8 bases and J 2 bases; bases outside gene matches: 12. Here the CDR3 DNA reads TGTGCCAGTTTTGCCAACGGGACAGGGGCAACCTACGAGCAGTACTTC. Residues: CASFANGTGATYEQYF.

This clone came up many times. V and J are TRBV9 and TRBJ2-7, with 8 bases matching TRBD1. The CDR3 extends over 14 amino acids. Germline V gene sequence: CDR1 SGDLS, CDR2 YYNGEE. Trimming cost V 4 bases and J 4 bases; bases outside gene matches: 7. CDR3 sequence (DNA): TGTGCCAGCAGCCAGTCAGGGGGCGCGTACGAGCAGTACTTC. Translating gives CASSQSGGAYEQYF.

The chain carries TRBV7-8 and TRBJ2-7; D possibly corresponds to TRBD2 (5 bases). V lost 1 base, J lost 0 bases, and 13 bases lay in between. This CDR3 has 16 amino acids. Germline V gene sequence: CDR1 SGHVS, CDR2 FQNEAQ. Written as DNA, the CDR3 is TGTGCCAGCAGCTTAGTATCGGGGATTAGCTCCTACGAGCAGTACTTC. Translation gives CASSLVSGISSYEQYF.

This chain connects TRBV7-9 to TRBJ1-1; D might be TRBD1 (5 bases). With 8 bases removed from V and 4 bases from J, the gap between germline ends came to 20 bases. There are 15 residues in the CDR3. Germline-derived CDR1 and CDR2 are SEHNR and FQNEAQ (reference sequence). CDR3 DNA sequence: TGTGCCAGCGAGTTTGTTGAGGCAGGGCTCACTGAAGCTTTCTTT. Protein: CASEFVEAGLTEAFF.

The genes are TRBV18 and TRBJ2-3; D is ambiguous. Between the trimmed V and J ends, which lost 2 bases and 0 bases, there was a span of 6 bases. The germline CDR1 and CDR2 sequences are KGHSH and LQKENI. The length of the CDR3 is 14 residues. CDR3 in DNA: TGTGCCAGCTCACCAGACTCCAGCACAGATACGCAGTATTTT. This gives the protein CASSPDSSTDTQYF. The whole variable domain, remainder taken from reference TRBV18 and TRBJ2-3, is NAGVMQNPRHLVRRRGQEARLRCSPMKGHSHVYWYRQLPEEGLKFMVYLQKENIIDESGMPKERFSAEFPKEGPSILRIQQVVRGDSAAYFCASSPDSSTDTQYFGPGTRLTVL.

This clone was seen only a few times. The chain carries TRBV5-1 and TRBJ2-2; D perhaps matches TRBD2 (7 bases). CDR1 and CDR2 from the germline V gene are SGHRS and YFSETQ. The V end was cut by 1 base, the J end by 6 bases, with 13 bases between. The CDR3 has 15 amino acids. CDR3 nucleotide sequence: TGCGCCAGCAGCTTGCGGAGGGGGGGAGCCGGGGAGCTGTTTTTT. Its translation is CASSLRRGGAGELFF.

This sequence joins TRBV5-1 and TRBJ2-5, with TRBD1 matching over 9 bases. V lost 4 bases to trimming and J lost 4 bases; unmatched junction nucleotides: 5. The CDR3 sequence is 14 residues long. Germline CDR1 reads SGHRS; CDR2 reads YFSETQ. CDR3 bases: TGCGCCAGCAGCCCGGGACAGGGCGGAGAGACCCAGTACTTC. Translated, it gives CASSPGQGGETQYF.